This TCR beta chain comes out of a study of blood T cells in healthy people across ages. A J-beta primer mix and a sample-barcoded 5' primer were used in a second PCR of roughly 6 to 11 cycles. TCRdb used MiXCR to reprocess the 5' RACE reads, holding one entry per CDR3 protein. This table holds hundreds of thousands of distinct CDR3 sequences, around 45% found once. The V gene's germline CDR1 is SGDLS and CDR2 YYNGEE. The CDR3 is made up of 15 amino acids. V dropped 0 bases and J dropped 7 bases, with 13 bases sitting between them. This clonotype showed up just once. This chain uses TRBV9 with TRBJ2-2, with unresolved D. The sequenced material came from blood. The source of this sequence is a man aged 55 to 70 in good health. CDR3 amino acids: CASSVAGRKDGELFF. The CDR3, as DNA: TGTGCCAGCAGCGTAGCAGGACGTAAGGACGGGGAGCTGTTTTTT.